These 32 T cell receptor beta chains came from one sample sequenced in a study of cytomegalovirus exposure and HLA in healthy donors. The PCR had 60 Vbeta and 13 Jbeta primers. Produced via immunoSEQ multiplex PCR; TCRdb's table is partial and in-frame only. The top ten hold about 0.9% of the sample, which has over 150,000 clones, 87% seen once. The sample was PBMCs. These receptor sequences come from a woman aged 25 to 39 in good health and CMV-seronegative.

The chain employs TRBV27 and TRBJ2-3, with a weak D call TRBD2 (5 bases). From germline, CDR1 is MNHEY and CDR2 SMNVEV (reference sequence). V was cut by 6 bases and J by 1 base, with 11 bases left in between. This CDR3 spans 14 amino acids. The DNA of the CDR3 is TGTGCCAGCAGAAGAATGGGAGGCACAGATACGCAGTATTTT. Translated: CASRRMGGTDTQYF.

This chain links TRBV25-1 with TRBJ1-4; 9 bases align to TRBD1. Germline loops: CDR1 MGHDK, CDR2 SYGVNS. The CDR3 is made up of 16 amino acids. Unmatched junction bases numbered 9, after V lost 2 bases and J lost 8 bases. The CDR3 DNA follows: TGTGCCAGCAGTGAAACTACAGGGGGCCTCGGGGAAAAACTGTTTTTT. Translation gives CASSETTGGLGEKLFF.

This chain connects TRBV11-2 to TRBJ2-3; 9 nucleotides align to TRBD1. The CDR3 spans 13 residues. CDR1 and CDR2 from the germline V gene are SGHAT and FQNNGV. V was clipped by 10 bases and J by 6 bases; unmatched bases: 8. The CDR3 region has the DNA TGTGCCACCCGGGACAGGGTGGGTGATACGCAGTATTTT. Its translation is CATRDRVGDTQYF.

This chain joins TRBV30 and TRBJ2-5; D possibly corresponds to TRBD2 (5 bases). Gene TRBJ2-7 matches the end of the DNA better, so the J call may be wrong. Germline-derived CDR1 and CDR2 are GTSNPN and SVGIG (reference sequence). The CDR3 length is 12 residues. In DNA, the CDR3 is TGTGCCTGCGAGACGGGGTCCTACGAGCAGTACTTC. Amino acids: CACETGSYEQYF.

J is TRBJ1-6 and V is TRBV7-9; the match to TRBD1 covers 9 bases. The CDR3 spans 14 residues. The V gene's germline CDR1 is SEHNR and CDR2 FQNEAQ (reference sequence). V shed 7 bases and J 10 bases; nucleotides not matched to a gene: 8. CDR3 sequence (DNA): TGTGCCAGCACCGGACAGGGGAGTAACTCACCCCTCCACTTT. Translation: CASTGQGSNSPLHF.

V and J are TRBV6-6 and TRBJ2-5; tentatively, D is TRBD2 (6 bases). The V gene's germline CDR1 is MNHNY and CDR2 SVGAGI (reference sequence). V shed 2 bases and J shed 3 bases, with 10 bases lying between them. CDR3 size: 14 residues. CDR3 protein: CASSYRWGEETQYF. CDR3 DNA: TGTGCCAGCAGTTACAGGTGGGGGGAAGAGACCCAGTACTTC.

This sequence joins TRBV5-6 and TRBJ2-3; 9 bases fit TRBD1. Per the germline V gene, CDR1 is SGHDT and CDR2 is YYEEEE. This CDR3 has 14 amino acids. V lost 4 bases, J lost 8 bases, and 8 bases stayed unmatched. DNA for the CDR3: TGTGCCAGCAGCCGCTCGGGACAGGGCTTTACGCAGTATTTT. Translation: CASSRSGQGFTQYF.

The chain combines TRBV28 with TRBJ2-1, with a weak D call TRBD2 (6 bases). This CDR3 has 13 residues. From germline, CDR1 is MDHEN and CDR2 SYDVKM. The V end was cut by 11 bases, the J end by 7 bases, with 18 bases between. The CDR3, as DNA: TGTGCCTTAACCACGGGGGTAGGGAATGAGCAGTTCTTC. Translation: CALTTGVGNEQFF.

J is TRBJ2-5 and V is TRBV7-2; D perhaps matches TRBD2 (6 bases). Trimming stripped 1 base from V and 4 bases from J, with 13 bases between. The CDR3 is 15 amino acids. CDR1 is SGHTA, CDR2 FQGNSA, per germline. This chain's CDR3 is CASSLGLAPTETQYF. CDR3 bases: TGTGCCAGCAGCTTAGGGCTAGCGCCGACAGAGACCCAGTACTTC.

This chain uses TRBV7-8 with TRBJ2-3, with 9 bases fitting TRBD2. The CDR3 is 16 residues long. Trimming took 5 bases from V and 0 from J; bases not matched to a gene: 6. The germline gives CDR1 SGHVS, CDR2 FQNEAQ. The CDR3 DNA reads as TGTGCCAGCAGCAGAGGGCTAGCGGGGAGCACAGATACGCAGTATTTT. It yields the protein CASSRGLAGSTDTQYF.

The gene calls are TRBV5-8 and TRBJ1-2; D gene ambiguous. The germline gives CDR1 SGHTS, CDR2 YDEGEE. V was trimmed by 6 bases and J by 4 bases, leaving 16 bases between them. This CDR3 region has 14 residues. CDR3 region: CASIWTGTAYGYTF. CDR3 sequence (DNA): TGTGCCAGCATTTGGACTGGCACAGCCTATGGCTACACCTTC.

The gene calls are TRBV27 and TRBJ2-2; 10 nucleotides match TRBD2. Trimming cost V 2 bases and J 3 bases; bases outside gene matches: 6. This CDR3 has 17 amino acids. The germline V gene has CDR1 MNHEY and CDR2 SMNVEV (reference sequence). The CDR3 region is CASSLGLAGVDTGELFF. The CDR3 nucleotides read TGTGCCAGCAGTTTAGGGCTAGCGGGAGTTGACACCGGGGAGCTGTTTTTT.

This chain uses TRBV5-1 with TRBJ1-4; 8 bases line up with TRBD1. CDR1 and CDR2 from the germline V gene are SGHRS and YFSETQ. This CDR3 has 14 amino acids. V trimming: 7 bases; J trimming: 4 bases; junction bases outside the gene matches: 6. CDR3 sequence reads: CASGVTGDNEKLFF. CDR3 DNA: TGCGCCAGCGGAGTGACAGGGGATAATGAAAAACTGTTTTTT.

The chain joins TRBV19 to TRBJ1-1; TRBD1 is a possible D gene (6 bases). Germline loops: CDR1 LNHDA, CDR2 SQIVND (reference sequence). The CDR3 has 16 amino acids. V was shortened by 5 bases and J by 4 bases, with 20 bases between the two germline ends. CDR3 in DNA: TGTGCCAGTAGTTCCCCCGACCGAACAGGGTTCACTGAAGCTTTCTTT. Its protein is CASSSPDRTGFTEAFF.

The rearrangement uses TRBV7-3 and TRBJ2-5; unclear D gene. Germline assignment: CDR1 SGHTA and CDR2 FQGTGA. Deletions cut 1 base from V and 3 bases from J, with 6 bases between. The CDR3 is 13 residues long. This CDR3 reads CASSLSSEETQYF. The CDR3 coding sequence is TGTGCCAGCAGCTTAAGCAGCGAAGAGACCCAGTACTTC. Full variable domain (outside the CDR3, taken from reference TRBV7-3 and TRBJ2-5): GAGVSQTPSNKVTEKGKYVELRCDPISGHTALYWYRQSLGQGPEFLIYFQGTGAADDSGLPNDRFFAVRPEGSVSTLKIQRTERGDSAVYLCASSLSSEETQYFGPGTRLLVL.

The V and J genes are TRBV5-8 and TRBJ1-5; D gene ambiguous. Germline CDR1 is SGHTS and CDR2 is YDEGEE. The CDR3 has 14 residues. Deletions cut 0 bases from V and 3 bases from J, with 7 bases between. The CDR3 DNA is TGTGCCAGCAGCTTGGGCGGGTTCAATCAGCCCCAGCATTTT. Its translation: CASSLGGFNQPQHF. The whole variable domain, filled in from reference TRBV5-8 and TRBJ1-5, reads EAGVTQSPTHLIKTRGQQATLRCSPISGHTSVYWYQQALGLGLQFLLWYDEGEERNRGNFPPRFSGRQFPNYSSELNVNALELEDSALYLCASSLGGFNQPQHFGDGTRLSIL.

V is TRBV2 and J is TRBJ2-3, with TRBD2 matching over 7 bases. The CDR3 runs to 14 residues. Germline V gene lookup returns CDR1 SNHLY and CDR2 FYNNEI. V gave up 10 bases and J gave up 5 bases; unmatched junction bases: 12. The CDR3 DNA sequence: TGTGCCAACTCACTAGCGTCCTTAGAAGATACGCAGTATTTT. It translates to CANSLASLEDTQYF.

The chain uses TRBV11-2 and TRBJ2-7; D is perhaps TRBD1 (6 bases). This CDR3 contains 14 residues. From germline, CDR1 is SGHAT and CDR2 FQNNGV. Trimming removed 2 bases at V and 3 bases at J, with 11 bases between. Here the CDR3 DNA reads TGTGCCAGCAGCTTACGGGACACCCTCTACGAGCAGTACTTC. This gives the protein CASSLRDTLYEQYF.

The V call is TRBV9, the J call TRBJ1-1, with TRBD1 as a possible D gene (5 bases). The CDR3 runs to 16 residues. Per the germline V gene, CDR1 is SGDLS and CDR2 is YYNGEE. Between the trimmed V and J ends, which lost 0 bases and 0 bases, there was a span of 12 bases. The CDR3 spells CASSVGDSGMNTEAFF. The CDR3 coding sequence is TGTGCCAGCAGCGTAGGAGACAGCGGGATGAACACTGAAGCTTTCTTT.

V gene TRBV5-1 combines with J gene TRBJ2-3; a weak D match, TRBD1 (6 bases). This CDR3 is built from 16 residues. Trimming cost V 4 bases and J 0 bases, with 15 bases left between them. The germline CDR1 and CDR2 sequences are SGHRS and YFSETQ. The CDR3 DNA reads as TGCGCCAGCAGCCGGACAGCTCTTACTAGCACAGATACGCAGTATTTT. This gives the protein CASSRTALTSTDTQYF.

The genes are TRBV28 and TRBJ2-7; no definite D call. Trimming shortened V by 5 bases and J by 2 bases, and 13 bases separated the two germline ends. Germline V gene data show CDR1 as MDHEN and CDR2 as SYDVKM. The CDR3 is made up of 14 amino acids. The chain's CDR3 is CASSPRAATYEQYF. In DNA, the CDR3 is TGTGCCAGCAGTCCCCGCGCGGCCACCTACGAGCAGTACTTC.

V usage is TRBV10-1 and J usage is TRBJ1-1, with 9 positions matching TRBD1. With V trimmed by 4 bases and J by 6 bases, 0 bases remained unmatched. Germline assignment: CDR1 WNHNN and CDR2 SYGVQD (reference sequence). The CDR3 totals 12 residues. DNA for the CDR3: TGCGCCAGCAGTGGGACAGGGGCTGAAGCTTTCTTT. Protein: CASSGTGAEAFF.

The chain carries TRBV4-1 and TRBJ2-7; 10 bases match TRBD1. Germline-derived CDR1 and CDR2 are MGHRA and YSYEKL. V was clipped by 0 bases and J by 5 bases; unmatched bases: 4. The CDR3 contains 15 residues. CDR3 DNA sequence: TGCGCCAGCAGCCAAGAGGGGACAGGGGCTCACGAGCAGTACTTC. This encodes CASSQEGTGAHEQYF.

The chain recombines TRBV7-8 with TRBJ1-4; tentatively, D is TRBD1 (6 bases). This CDR3 region has 14 residues. V dropped 0 bases and J dropped 6 bases, with 8 bases sitting between them. The V gene's germline CDR1 is SGHVS and CDR2 FQNEAQ. The CDR3 DNA follows: TGTGCCAGCAGCTTAGCTGGGACATATGAAAAACTGTTTTTT. As protein: CASSLAGTYEKLFF. Full variable domain (missing parts from reference TRBV7-8 and TRBJ1-4): GAGVSQSPRYKVAKRGQDVALRCDPISGHVSLFWYQQALGQGPEFLTYFQNEAQLDKSGLPSDRFFAERPEGSVSTLKIQRTQQEDSAVYLCASSLAGTYEKLFFGSGTQLSVL.

The V and J genes are TRBV4-1 and TRBJ1-2, with TRBD1 as a possible D gene (6 bases). The CDR3 is 14 residues long. The germline gives CDR1 MGHRA, CDR2 YSYEKL. V gave up 0 bases and J gave up 7 bases, with 12 bases separating them. The CDR3 here is CASSQDRWGPGYTF. The CDR3, as DNA: TGCGCCAGCAGCCAAGATCGATGGGGGCCTGGCTACACCTTC.

The chain links TRBV7-2 to TRBJ1-5; TRBD1 aligns across 9 bases. The CDR3 length is 16 residues. V shed 6 bases and J 1 base; nucleotides not matched to a gene: 7. CDR1 is SGHTA, CDR2 FQGNSA, per germline. CDR3 in DNA: TGTGCCAGCAGATTACTGGGACAGGGAAGCAATCAGCCCCAGCATTTT. Translating it yields CASRLLGQGSNQPQHF.

The DNA of the CDR3 is TGCGCCAGCAGCGAGGCGGGGACCGGGGAGCTGTTTTTT. It specifies CASSEAGTGELFF. The V call is TRBV5-1, the J call TRBJ2-2; the D gene is possibly TRBD2 (6 bases). The CDR3 extends over 13 amino acids. The germline V gene has CDR1 SGHRS and CDR2 YFSETQ. The germline V and J ends were trimmed by 4 bases and 5 bases, with 9 bases remaining between them.

The genes are TRBV7-9 and TRBJ1-2; D ambiguous. Germline values: CDR1 SEHNR, CDR2 FQNEAQ (reference sequence). The CDR3 runs 14 residues. V dropped 5 bases and J dropped 7 bases, with 17 bases sitting between them. The chain's CDR3 is CASSPSMGEGGYTF. The CDR3 nucleotides read TGTGCCAGCAGCCCGTCGATGGGAGAGGGTGGCTACACCTTC.

This clone was seen just once. The V call is TRBV19, the J call TRBJ1-2; possible D gene TRBD1, 6 bases. CDR3 length: 14 residues. CDR1 and CDR2 (germline): LNHDA, SQIVND (reference sequence). V lost 7 bases, J lost 3 bases, and 15 bases lay in between. The CDR3 is CASTQGRIDYGYTF. CDR3 DNA: TGTGCCAGTACACAGGGTCGCATAGACTATGGCTACACCTTC.

On this clone itself: The same CDR3 can be traced to other DNA sequences in this sample. The gene calls are TRBV11-2 and TRBJ1-1; possible D gene TRBD1, 6 bases. V lost 2 bases and J 5 bases, leaving 6 bases between the germline ends. There are 12 residues in the CDR3. Germline V gene sequence: CDR1 SGHAT, CDR2 FQNNGV. The CDR3 loop is CASSLQGTEAFF. The CDR3 DNA reads TGTGCCAGCAGCTTACAGGGGACTGAAGCTTTCTTT. Looking up the rest from reference TRBV11-2 and TRBJ1-1 gives the full variable domain: EAGVAQSPRYKIIEKRQSVAFWCNPISGHATLYWYQQILGQGPKLLIQFQNNGVVDDSQLPKDRFSAERLKGVDSTLKIQPAKLEDSAVYLCASSLQGTEAFFGQGTRLTVV.

This clone has more than one count but fewer than ten. J is TRBJ2-7 and V is TRBV4-2; weak D call: TRBD2 (6 bases). Germline V CDR1 and CDR2: LGHNA, YNFKEQ. This CDR3 contains 16 residues. V lost 0 bases and J 2 bases, leaving 14 bases between the germline ends. The CDR3 DNA follows: TGTGCCAGCAGCCAAGATATAGGAGGGAGCGCCTACGAGCAGTACTTC. Protein product: CASSQDIGGSAYEQYF.

The V gene is TRBV5-6, the J gene TRBJ2-7, with D perhaps matching TRBD1 (5 bases). Germline-derived CDR1 and CDR2 are SGHDT and YYEEEE. Trimming stripped 0 bases from V and 6 bases from J, with 13 bases between. The CDR3 has 14 amino acids. The CDR3 loop reads CASSLVSGNPEQYF. DNA for the CDR3: TGTGCCAGCAGCTTGGTGTCAGGGAATCCCGAGCAGTACTTC.